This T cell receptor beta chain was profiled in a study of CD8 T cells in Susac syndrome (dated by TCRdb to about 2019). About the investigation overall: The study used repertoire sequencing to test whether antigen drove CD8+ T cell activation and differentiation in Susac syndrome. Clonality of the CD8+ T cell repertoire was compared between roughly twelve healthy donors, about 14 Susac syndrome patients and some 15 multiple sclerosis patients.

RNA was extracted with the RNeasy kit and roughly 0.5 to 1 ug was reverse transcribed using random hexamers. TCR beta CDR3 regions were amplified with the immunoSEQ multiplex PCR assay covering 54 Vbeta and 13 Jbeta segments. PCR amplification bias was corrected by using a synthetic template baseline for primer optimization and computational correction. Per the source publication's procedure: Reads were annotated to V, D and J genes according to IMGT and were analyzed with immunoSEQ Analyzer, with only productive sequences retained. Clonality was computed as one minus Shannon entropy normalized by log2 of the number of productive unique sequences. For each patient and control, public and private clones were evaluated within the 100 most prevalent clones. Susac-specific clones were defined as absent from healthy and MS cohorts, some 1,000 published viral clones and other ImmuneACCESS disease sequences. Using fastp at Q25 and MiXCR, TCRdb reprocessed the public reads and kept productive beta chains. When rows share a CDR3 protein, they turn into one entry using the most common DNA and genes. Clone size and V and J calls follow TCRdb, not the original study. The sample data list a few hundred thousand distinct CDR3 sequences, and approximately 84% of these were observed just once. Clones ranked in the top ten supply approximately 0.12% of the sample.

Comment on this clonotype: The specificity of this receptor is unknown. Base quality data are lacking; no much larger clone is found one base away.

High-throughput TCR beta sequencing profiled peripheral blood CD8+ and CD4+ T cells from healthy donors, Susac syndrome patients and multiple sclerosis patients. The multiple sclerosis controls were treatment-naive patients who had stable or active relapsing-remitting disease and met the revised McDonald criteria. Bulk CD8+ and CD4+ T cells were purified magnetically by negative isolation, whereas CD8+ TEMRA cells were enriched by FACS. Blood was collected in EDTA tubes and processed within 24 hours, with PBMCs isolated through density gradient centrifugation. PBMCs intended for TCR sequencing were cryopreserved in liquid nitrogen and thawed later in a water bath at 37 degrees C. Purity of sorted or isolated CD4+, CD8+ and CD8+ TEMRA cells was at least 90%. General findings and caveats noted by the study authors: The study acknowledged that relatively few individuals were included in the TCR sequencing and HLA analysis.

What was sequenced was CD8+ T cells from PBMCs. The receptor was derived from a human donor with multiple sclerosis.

CDR3 reads: CSARRGGAAGTGELFF. The bases read TGCAGTGCGAGGCGGGGGGGAGCCGCGGGGACCGGGGAGCTGTTTTTT. Here the chain combines TRBV20-1 and TRBJ2-2; 9 central bases correspond to TRBD2. The CDR3, cysteine through phenylalanine, is 16 amino acids long. Only the CDR3 region is kept as DNA, spanning 48 bases read in frame from base 1. Germline trimming: 6 bases from V, 5 bases from J; junction bases outside gene matches: 13. The germline V gene (reference sequence) supplies CDR1 DFQATT and CDR2 SNEGSKA.